The TCR beta chain described here comes from a study of blood T cells in healthy people across ages. Whole-study findings and limits: Age advanced and TCR beta diversity per million T cells fell, roughly linearly. Observed TCR beta diversity showed a strong correlation with the percentage of naive T cells as measured by flow cytometry.

The germline V gene has CDR1 KGHDR and CDR2 SFDVKD. V was clipped by 6 bases and J by 7 bases, with 6 bases between them. This CDR3 contains 11 residues. To note about this clonotype: The antigen remains unidentified.

Next came a second PCR, run for roughly 6 to 11 cycles, which used a sample-barcoded 5' primer along with a J-beta primer mix. Template switching added a 12-random-nucleotide identifier to every cDNA molecule. One entry per CDR3 protein results from TCRdb running MiXCR on the 5' RACE reads. Here the sample spans over 950,000 distinct CDR3 sequences, around two fifths being singletons. The chain employs TRBV24-1 and TRBJ2-1; D is ambiguous. The source is a man between 18 and 35 years old in good health. The sequencing input was blood. In DNA form, the CDR3 reads TGTGCCACCAGTCAGGATAATGAGCAGTTCTTC. Its protein product is CATSQDNEQFF.